The rows below give T cell receptor beta chains drawn from one sample of a study of CD8 T cells in ankylosing spondylitis. In TCRdb, the 5' RACE reads were re-called with MiXCR into one record per CDR3 protein. Seen here are about 250,000 distinct CDR3 sequences, around 8% observed once, and the top ten hold around 4.9%. The sequenced material came from blood, either unsorted or a sorted T cell fraction (not recorded which). Receptor source: a female donor with ankylosing spondylitis or in good health (not recorded which). CDR3s include the opening cysteine and the closing phenylalanine or tryptophan. D genes are given only for firm matches. Expanded clones are given a class, and other clones once, few, many or no size at all.

V gene,J gene,D gene,clone size,CDR3 length,CDR3 protein,CDR3 DNA
TRBV4-3,TRBJ2-3,-,many,18,CASSQAWNGGGASDTQYF,TGCGCCAGCAGCCAAGCGTGGAACGGCGGAGGGGCATCAGATACGCAGTATTTT
TRBV20-1,TRBJ1-1,-,-,18,CSAIRDWSPFNRDTEAFF,TGCAGTGCTATCCGGGACTGGAGTCCCTTTAACCGGGACACTGAAGCTTTCTTT
TRBV12-3/TRBV12-4,TRBJ2-5,TRBD1,many,15,CASSYGQGSGETQYF,TGTGCCAGCAGCTACGGACAGGGATCAGGAGAGACCCAGTACTTC
TRBV6-5,TRBJ1-2,-,-,15,CASSSPPGGGYGYTF,TGTGCCAGCAGTTCCCCGCCCGGGGGGGGCTATGGCTACACCTTC
TRBV19,TRBJ2-1,TRBD2,few,14,CASSEYSGSDEQFF,TGTGCCAGTAGTGAGTACAGCGGGAGTGATGAGCAGTTCTTC
TRBV4-3,TRBJ2-5,-,many,13,CASSQDRLETQYF,TGCGCCAGCAGCCAAGATCGGTTGGAGACCCAGTACTTC
TRBV5-4,TRBJ2-1,TRBD2,few,12,CASSRTSNEQFF,TGTGCCAGCAGCCGGACTAGCAATGAGCAGTTCTTC
TRBV27,TRBJ2-1,-,many,15,CASSGDVRGLNEQFF,TGTGCCAGCAGTGGCGATGTCAGGGGTCTCAATGAGCAGTTCTTC
TRBV20-1,TRBJ2-6,TRBD2,few,18,CSARDLAGIRSGANVLTF,TGCAGTGCTAGAGATTTAGCGGGGATCCGCTCTGGGGCCAACGTCCTGACTTTC
TRBV7-6,TRBJ2-1,-,many,16,CASSSVPGTKGGEQFF,TGTGCCAGCAGCTCGGTCCCCGGGACTAAGGGGGGTGAGCAGTTCTTC
TRBV30,TRBJ1-3,TRBD1,-,14,CAAGQGASGNTIYF,TGTGCCGCCGGACAGGGGGCCTCTGGAAACACCATATATTTT
TRBV11-2,TRBJ2-3,-,many,14,CASSTGGSTDTQYF,TGTGCCAGCAGCACCGGGGGAAGCACAGATACGCAGTATTTT
TRBV5-5,TRBJ2-1,TRBD1,many,15,CASSSQGRGLDEQFF,TGTGCCAGCAGCTCACAGGGGAGAGGCTTAGATGAGCAGTTCTTC
TRBV7-8,TRBJ2-5,-,many,13,CASSLRQLETQYF,TGTGCCAGCAGCTTACGACAGTTAGAGACCCAGTACTTC
TRBV5-1,TRBJ2-7,TRBD1,many,15,CASSSRSGQGYEQYF,TGCGCCAGCAGCTCACGATCGGGACAGGGCTACGAGCAGTACTTC
TRBV7-9,TRBJ1-1,-,-,15,CASSSDGLVNTEAFF,TGTGCCAGCAGCTCGGACGGACTAGTGAACACTGAAGCTTTCTTT
TRBV20-1,TRBJ2-2,TRBD1,many,17,CSARDNRGFANTGELFF,TGCAGTGCTAGAGACAACAGGGGGTTCGCGAACACCGGGGAGCTGTTTTTT
TRBV3-1,TRBJ2-2,-,many,17,CASSQDRGQSNTGELFF,TGTGCCAGCAGCCAAGATAGGGGACAATCGAACACCGGGGAGCTGTTTTTT
TRBV5-1,TRBJ2-7,TRBD2,many,17,CASSLAFTSGNSYEQYF,TGCGCCAGCAGCTTGGCCTTCACTAGCGGGAACTCCTACGAGCAGTACTTC
TRBV7-2,TRBJ2-2,TRBD2,many,14,CASSFTGGEWELFF,TGTGCCAGCAGCTTCACGGGGGGGGAATGGGAGCTGTTTTTT
TRBV7-8,TRBJ2-1,TRBD1,many,15,CASSDYRGSYNEQFF,TGTGCCAGCAGCGATTACAGGGGCTCCTACAATGAGCAGTTCTTC
TRBV29-1,TRBJ2-2,-,-,15,CSARPAGLWAGELFF,TGCAGCGCCAGGCCGGCGGGCCTTTGGGCCGGGGAGCTGTTTTTT
TRBV15,TRBJ2-1,-,many,15,CATSREPGGYNEQFF,TGTGCCACCAGCAGAGAGCCCGGAGGTTACAATGAGCAGTTCTTC
TRBV4-3,TRBJ1-1,-,many,17,CASSQGLTDLINTEAFF,TGCGCCAGCAGCCAAGGGTTGACAGACTTAATTAACACTGAAGCTTTCTTT